A single sample gave rise to the 16 T cell receptor beta chains below, sequenced in a study of T-cell reconstitution after alpha-beta-depleted transplantation in children. Unique molecular identifiers were incorporated into the prepared TCRbeta library. One entry per CDR3 protein results from TCRdb running MiXCR on the PCR reads. The repertoire holds under 35,000 distinct CDR3 sequences, with roughly 6% as singletons. The source was PBMCs, mostly from graft donor cells, collected 180 days after TCRalphabeta/CD19-depleted stem cell transplant. The receptors were sampled from a male patient aged 10-17 years who had a stem cell transplant for acute myeloid leukemia, so the T cells may come from the graft donor.

This clonotype came up many times. This sequence joins TRBV20-1 and TRBJ2-1; D is possibly TRBD2 (5 bases). Trimming stripped 6 bases from V and 2 bases from J, with 14 bases between. Germline CDR1 DFQATT, CDR2 SNEGSKA (reference sequence). CDR3 length: 14 residues. CDR3 coding DNA: TGCAGTGCACTCCCCCCGAGGGCCTACAATGAGCAGTTCTTC. Its translation: CSALPPRAYNEQFF.

In this sample, this clonotype turned up many times. This chain connects TRBV18 to TRBJ2-5, with D unresolved. V lost 2 bases and J 0 bases, leaving 1 base between the germline ends. The CDR3 contains 12 residues. Germline loops: CDR1 KGHSH, CDR2 LQKENI. CDR3 amino acids: CASSPNQETQYF. The CDR3, as DNA: TGTGCCAGCTCACCAAACCAAGAGACCCAGTACTTC.

This clonotype has at least ten counts. The rearrangement links TRBV19 to TRBJ2-2, with a possible D match to TRBD1 (5 bases). The germline V gene has CDR1 LNHDA and CDR2 SQIVND (reference sequence). There are 15 residues in the CDR3. V was trimmed by 3 bases and J by 4 bases, leaving 12 bases between them. This CDR3 is CASSMAGKFTGELFF. The CDR3 nucleotides are TGTGCCAGTAGTATGGCAGGGAAGTTCACCGGGGAGCTGTTTTTT.

This clonotype was observed many times. J is TRBJ2-7 and V is TRBV27, with 12 nucleotides matching TRBD2. The CDR3 contains 15 residues. Germline V CDR1 and CDR2: MNHEY, SMNVEV (reference sequence). The V gene end was trimmed by 5 bases and the J gene end by 5 bases; junction bases not matched to a gene: 7. CDR3 loop: CASSTRTSGTDEQYF. The CDR3, as DNA: TGTGCCAGCAGTACACGGACTAGCGGGACCGACGAGCAGTACTTC.

A few counts support this clonotype. This chain connects TRBV7-2 to TRBJ2-7, with 9 bases fitting TRBD1. This CDR3 spans 15 amino acids. CDR1 is SGHTA and CDR2 is FQGNSA in the germline V gene. V lost 0 bases, J lost 3 bases, and 3 bases stayed unmatched. For the CDR3, the DNA is TGTGCCAGCAGCTTAGCGCCGGGACAGGGCTACGAGCAGTACTTC. As protein: CASSLAPGQGYEQYF.

In its sample, this clonotype is medium-sized. V gene TRBV7-2 combines with J gene TRBJ1-1; D call uncertain. Germline V gene data show CDR1 as SGHTA and CDR2 as FQGNSA. The CDR3 length is 15 residues. Trimming took off 2 bases at V and 1 base at J, with 11 bases between the two ends. CDR3 coding DNA: TGTGCCAGCAGCTTACAATGGAAGGGGAACACTGAAGCTTTCTTT. It codes for CASSLQWKGNTEAFF.

This clonotype has at least ten counts. The chain has TRBV7-3 and TRBJ2-1; 8 nucleotides agree with TRBD2. Germline trimming cut 5 bases from V and 7 bases from J; bases unmatched to any gene: 10. Germline V lookup: CDR1 SGHTA, CDR2 FQGTGA. The CDR3 spans 15 residues. CDR3 protein: CASSREGGDWNEQFF. CDR3 bases: TGTGCCAGCAGCCGGGAGGGAGGAGACTGGAATGAGCAGTTCTTC.

This clonotype has a count of ten or more. V usage is TRBV7-2 and J usage is TRBJ1-4; 8 bases are a match to TRBD1. With V trimmed by 5 bases and J by 6 bases, 8 bases remained unmatched. Germline V lookup: CDR1 SGHTA, CDR2 FQGNSA. The CDR3 is 15 residues long. The CDR3 bases are TGTGCCAGCAGCGTCTACAGGGGGAAGGATGAAAAACTGTTTTTT. As protein: CASSVYRGKDEKLFF.

This clonotype appeared many times. The chain joins TRBV7-9 to TRBJ2-1, with 11 bases lining up with TRBD2. This CDR3 has 15 amino acids. Unmatched junction bases numbered 5, after V lost 2 bases and J lost 8 bases. CDR1 and CDR2 (germline): SEHNR, FQNEAQ (reference sequence). The CDR3 region is CASSLTSGRGDEQFF. CDR3 DNA sequence: TGTGCCAGCAGCTTAACTAGCGGGAGAGGGGATGAGCAGTTCTTC.

This clonotype has ten or more counts. The V and J genes are TRBV24-1 and TRBJ1-2, with D maybe TRBD1 (5 bases). Per germline, CDR1 KGHDR and CDR2 SFDVKD. V was cut by 5 bases and J by 8 bases, with 14 bases left in between. The CDR3 spans 13 residues. CDR3 amino acids: CATSGDVGPGYTF. The CDR3 bases are TGTGCCACCAGTGGGGACGTTGGGCCCGGCTACACCTTC.

Ten or more counts support this clonotype. V and J are TRBV30 and TRBJ2-1; 9 bases are a match to TRBD2. The V segment lost 5 bases and the J segment 4 bases; nucleotides outside the gene matches: 6. CDR3 size: 14 residues. Per germline, CDR1 GTSNPN and CDR2 SVGIG (reference sequence). The CDR3 DNA is TGTGCCTGGGGGAGGCTAGCGGGATACAATGAGCAGTTCTTC. Its protein product is CAWGRLAGYNEQFF.

At least ten counts were recorded for this clonotype. The gene calls are TRBV7-2 and TRBJ1-1; possible D gene TRBD1, 5 bases. This CDR3 comprises 15 residues. The V end lost 1 base, the J end lost 5 bases, and 14 bases lay between the germline ends. Germline V lookup: CDR1 SGHTA, CDR2 FQGNSA. The CDR3 DNA sequence: TGTGCCAGCAGCTTAGGGGGTCTCGGGGGGACTGAAGCTTTCTTT. It yields the protein CASSLGGLGGTEAFF.

This clonotype was counted at least ten times. This rearrangement joins TRBV7-7 to TRBJ2-5, with D unresolved. Germline-derived CDR1 and CDR2 are SSHAT and FNYEAQ (reference sequence). V lost 5 bases, J lost 5 bases, and 6 bases lay in between. The CDR3 consists of 11 residues. The CDR3 sequence is CASSPGETQYF. CDR3 bases: TGTGCCAGCAGCCCCGGGGAGACCCAGTACTTC.

This clonotype has ten or more counts. The chain combines TRBV7-9 with TRBJ1-3; D remains unclear. Per germline, CDR1 SEHNR and CDR2 FQNEAQ (reference sequence). The CDR3 is made up of 16 amino acids. V lost 0 bases, J lost 0 bases, and 9 bases lay in between. This CDR3 is CASSLAGSYSGNTIYF. Written as DNA, the CDR3 is TGTGCCAGCAGCTTAGCTGGGTCATACTCTGGAAACACCATATATTTT. The full variable domain, its missing parts supplied by reference TRBV7-9 and TRBJ1-3, is DTGVSQNPRHKITKRGQNVTFRCDPISEHNRLYWYRQTLGQGPEFLTYFQNEAQLEKSRLLSDRFSAERPKGSFSTLEIQRTEQGDSAMYLCASSLAGSYSGNTIYFGEGSWLTVV.

This clonotype was counted ten times or more. The chain has TRBV7-6 and TRBJ1-1; TRBD1 matches 7 bases. V shed 5 bases, J shed 0 bases, and the junction held 12 bases outside the gene matches. Germline CDR1 reads SGHVS; CDR2 reads FNYEAQ. The CDR3 consists of 17 residues. The CDR3 loop is CASSTRTGAFMNTEAFF. The CDR3 DNA is TGTGCCAGCAGCACCCGAACAGGGGCCTTTATGAACACTGAAGCTTTCTTT.

The table lists this clonotype with many counts. The chain is built from TRBV10-3 and TRBJ1-5; 10 bases are a match to TRBD1. The CDR3 is 15 amino acids. Germline lookup yields CDR1 ENHRY and CDR2 SYGVKD. Trimming cost V 7 bases and J 8 bases; bases outside gene matches: 11. CDR3 bases: TGTGCCATCAACGACAGGGGGCGCGGTATTGAGCCCCAGCATTTT. Encoded protein: CAINDRGRGIEPQHF.